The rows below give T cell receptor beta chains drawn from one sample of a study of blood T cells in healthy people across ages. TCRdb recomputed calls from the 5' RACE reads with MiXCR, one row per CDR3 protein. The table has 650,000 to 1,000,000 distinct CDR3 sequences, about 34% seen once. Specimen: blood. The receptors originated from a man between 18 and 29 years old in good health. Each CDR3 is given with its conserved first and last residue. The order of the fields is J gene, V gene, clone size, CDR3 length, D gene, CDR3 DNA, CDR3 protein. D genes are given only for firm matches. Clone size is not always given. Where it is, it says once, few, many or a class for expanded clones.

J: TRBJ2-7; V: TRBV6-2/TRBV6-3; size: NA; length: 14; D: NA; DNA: TGTGCCAGCAGCCGTACCCCGATCCCCTACGAGCAGTACTTC; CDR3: CASSRTPIPYEQYF
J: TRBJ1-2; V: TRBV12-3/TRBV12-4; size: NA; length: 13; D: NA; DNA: TGTGCCAGCAAGGGAGGGGATAACTATGGCTACACCTTC; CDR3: CASKGGDNYGYTF
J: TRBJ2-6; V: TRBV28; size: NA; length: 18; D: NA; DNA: TGTGCCAACAGTTTTTTATCGGGGGGCACGTCTGGGGCCAACGTCCTGACTTTC; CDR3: CANSFLSGGTSGANVLTF
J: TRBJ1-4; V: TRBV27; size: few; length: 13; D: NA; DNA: TGTGCCAGCAGTTCGGCACTCAATGAAAAACTGTTTTTT; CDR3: CASSSALNEKLFF
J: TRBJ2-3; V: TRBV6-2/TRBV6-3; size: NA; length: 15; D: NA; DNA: TGTGCCAGCAACACCCCCGGCGTTTCAGGAGATACGCAGTATTTT; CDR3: CASNTPGVSGDTQYF
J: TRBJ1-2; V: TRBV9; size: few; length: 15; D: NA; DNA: TGTGCCAGCAGCGTAACGGACATATTAAACTATGGCTACACCTTC; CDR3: CASSVTDILNYGYTF
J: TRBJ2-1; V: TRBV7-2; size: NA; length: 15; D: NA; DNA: TGTGCCAGCAGCTCGCGGACAGAGCCGTACAATGAGCAGTTCTTC; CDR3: CASSSRTEPYNEQFF
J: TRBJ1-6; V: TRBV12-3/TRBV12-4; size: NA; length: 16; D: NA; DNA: TGTGCCAGCAGTTTAGGGGGAAGCTCCTATAATTCACCCCTCCACTTT; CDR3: CASSLGGSSYNSPLHF
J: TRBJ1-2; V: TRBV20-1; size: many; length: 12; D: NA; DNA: TGCAGTGCCTCCGGGGGAACCTATGGCTACACCTTC; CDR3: CSASGGTYGYTF
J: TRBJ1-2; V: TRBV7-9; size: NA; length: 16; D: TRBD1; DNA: TGTGCCAGCAGCGTACCGGGACAGGACACCAAATATGGCTACACCTTC; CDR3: CASSVPGQDTKYGYTF
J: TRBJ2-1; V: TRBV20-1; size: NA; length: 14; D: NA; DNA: TGCAGTGCTAGAGATGGGGAGGCGTACAATGAGCAGTTCTTC; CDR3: CSARDGEAYNEQFF
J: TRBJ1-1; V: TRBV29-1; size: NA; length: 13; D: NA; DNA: TGCAGCGTTGAATCGGACAGCAACACTGAAGCTTTCTTT; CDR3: CSVESDSNTEAFF
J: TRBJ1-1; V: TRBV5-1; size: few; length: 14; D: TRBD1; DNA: TGCGCCAGCAGCTCTCAGGGGGAAGGGACTGAAGCTTTCTTT; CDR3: CASSSQGEGTEAFF
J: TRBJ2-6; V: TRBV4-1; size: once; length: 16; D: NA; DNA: TGCGCCAGCAGCCAGGGGCGGTTCTCTGGGGCCAACGTCCTGACTTTC; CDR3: CASSQGRFSGANVLTF
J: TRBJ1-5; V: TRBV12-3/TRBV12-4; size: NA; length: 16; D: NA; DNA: TGTGCCAGCAGTTTAGCGATAGGAGCACGCAATCAGCCCCAGCATTTT; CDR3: CASSLAIGARNQPQHF
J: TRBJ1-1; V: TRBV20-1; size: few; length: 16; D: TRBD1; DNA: TGCAGTGCTAGGGGGAGACAGGGTTCCGGGAACACTGAAGCTTTCTTT; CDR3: CSARGRQGSGNTEAFF
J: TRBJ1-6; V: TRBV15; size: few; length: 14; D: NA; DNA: TGTGCCACCAGCACAGGGACCAGGGGCGCACCCCTCCACTTT; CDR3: CATSTGTRGAPLHF
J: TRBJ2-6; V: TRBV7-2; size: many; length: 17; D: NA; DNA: TGTGCCAGCAGCTCCAGGATTGTGACAACTGGGGCCAACGTCCTGACTTTC; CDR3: CASSSRIVTTGANVLTF
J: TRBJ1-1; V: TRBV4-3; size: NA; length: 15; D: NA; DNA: TGCGCCAGCAGCCAAGTACAGGGAACGAACACTGAAGCTTTCTTT; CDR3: CASSQVQGTNTEAFF
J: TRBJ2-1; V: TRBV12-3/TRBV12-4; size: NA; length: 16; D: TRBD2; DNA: TGTGCCAGCAGTTTAGCGGGACTAGCGGTATACAATGAGCAGTTCTTC; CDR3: CASSLAGLAVYNEQFF
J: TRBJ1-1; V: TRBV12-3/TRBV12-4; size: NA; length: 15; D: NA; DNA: TGTGCCAGCAGTTTAGCGAGGAAAAAGATCACTGAAGCTTTCTTT; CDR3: CASSLARKKITEAFF
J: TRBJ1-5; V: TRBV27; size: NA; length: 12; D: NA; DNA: TGTGCCGGCAGTCCGCTAGTGGGGCCCCAGCATTTT; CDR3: CAGSPLVGPQHF
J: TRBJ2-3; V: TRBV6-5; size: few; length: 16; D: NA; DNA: TGTGCCAGCAGTTCGGGGGACGGGCAAAGTACAGATACGCAGTATTTT; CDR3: CASSSGDGQSTDTQYF
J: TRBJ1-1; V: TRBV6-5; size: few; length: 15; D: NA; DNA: TGTGCCAGCAGACAACAGGGTTGGATCGGCACTGAAGCTTTCTTT; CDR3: CASRQQGWIGTEAFF
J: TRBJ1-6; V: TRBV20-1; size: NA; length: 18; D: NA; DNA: TGCAGTGCTAGAGTCGAGTCGGAGGGAAGCTCCTATAATTCACCCCTCCACTTT; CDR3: CSARVESEGSSYNSPLHF
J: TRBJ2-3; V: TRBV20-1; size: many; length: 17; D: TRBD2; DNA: TGCAGTGCTAGAGATGCTAAGCGGGGAGCAGACACAGATACGCAGTATTTT; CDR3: CSARDAKRGADTDTQYF
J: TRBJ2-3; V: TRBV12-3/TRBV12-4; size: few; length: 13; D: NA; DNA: TGTGCCAGCAGTTTATTCGGGGGAGATACGCAGTATTTT; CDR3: CASSLFGGDTQYF
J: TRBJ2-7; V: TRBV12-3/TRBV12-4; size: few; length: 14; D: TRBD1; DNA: TGTGCCAGCAAGAGGGGTGGACAGGTAAACGAGCAGTACTTC; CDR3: CASKRGGQVNEQYF
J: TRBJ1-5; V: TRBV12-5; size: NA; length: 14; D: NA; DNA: TGTGCTAGTGGTTTCGGAGGGGAAGGGCAGCCCCAGCATTTT; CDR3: CASGFGGEGQPQHF
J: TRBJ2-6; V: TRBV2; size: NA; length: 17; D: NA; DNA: TGTGCCAGCAGCGAAACCCTGACAGTTACTGGGGCCAACGTCCTGACTTTC; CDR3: CASSETLTVTGANVLTF
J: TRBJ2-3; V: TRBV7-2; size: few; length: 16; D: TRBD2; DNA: TGTGCCAGCAGTTTTAGCGGGGGCCCTAGCACAGATACGCAGTATTTT; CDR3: CASSFSGGPSTDTQYF